What follows are 6 T cell receptor beta chains derived from one specimen sequenced in a study of blood T cell repertoires in COVID-19. Produced via immunoSEQ multiplex PCR; TCRdb's table is partial and in-frame only. The data contain more than 45,000 clones, about 89% of them singletons. Specimen: peripheral blood. The receptors derive from a man between 60 and 70 years old with active or convalescent COVID-19.

The V gene is TRBV6-1, the J gene TRBJ1-1; 10 bases line up with TRBD1. The V gene end was trimmed by 10 bases and the J gene end by 4 bases; junction bases not matched to a gene: 9. The CDR3 has 14 amino acids. Germline V gene lookup returns CDR1 MNHNS and CDR2 SASEGT. CDR3 loop: CATGTGVFGTEAFF. The CDR3 bases are TGTGCCACCGGGACAGGGGTTTTTGGCACTGAAGCTTTCTTT.

The chain combines TRBV28 with TRBJ1-5, with D unclear. The CDR3 runs 14 residues. V lost 7 bases to trimming and J lost 6 bases, with 16 bases between them. Germline V gives CDR1 MDHEN, CDR2 SYDVKM. CDR3 bases: TGTGCCAGCAATCCGACCCTGGCGGGTCAGCCCCAGCATTTT. Protein product: CASNPTLAGQPQHF.

The gene calls are TRBV3-1 (or the pseudogene TRBV3-2) and TRBJ2-5; possibly TRBD2 for D (6 bases). Deletions cut 5 bases from V and 5 bases from J, with 18 bases between. This CDR3 has 15 residues. Per germline, CDR1 LGHDT and CDR2 YNNKEL (reference sequence). The chain's CDR3 is CASSKAGTGGETQYF. The CDR3 DNA reads TGTGCCAGCAGCAAAGCCGGGACTGGGGGTGAGACCCAGTACTTC.

This clone was counted only a few times. J is TRBJ2-1 and V is TRBV27; tentatively, D is TRBD2 (6 bases). V was clipped by 7 bases and J by 12 bases, with 19 bases between them. From germline, CDR1 is MNHEY and CDR2 SMNVEV (reference sequence). The CDR3 has 13 residues. The CDR3 region is CASTIQFGTLQFF. The CDR3 DNA sequence: TGTGCCAGCACCATTCAATTCGGGACTCTGCAGTTCTTC.

This chain uses TRBV7-2 with TRBJ1-1; a weak D match, TRBD1 (5 bases). Trimming took 6 bases from V and 2 from J, leaving 16 bases between them. The length of the CDR3 is 15 residues. From germline, CDR1 is SGHTA and CDR2 FQGNSA. The CDR3 DNA sequence: TGTGCCAGCAGTCTACAGGTAAAGGGAAACACTGAAGCTTTCTTT. It encodes CASSLQVKGNTEAFF.

The chain joins TRBV4-1 to TRBJ2-1; D possibly corresponds to TRBD2 (6 bases). CDR3 size: 14 residues. Germline values: CDR1 MGHRA, CDR2 YSYEKL. The V end lost 4 bases, the J end lost 9 bases, and 16 bases lay between the germline ends. CDR3 region: CASSLDGGFGEQFF. CDR3 DNA sequence: TGCGCCAGCAGCCTTGACGGGGGTTTTGGTGAGCAGTTCTTC.